One sample yielded the 22 T cell receptor beta chains listed below, sequenced in a study of blood T cells in healthy people across ages. A second roughly 7 to 12 cycle PCR used barcoded and J-beta primers. In TCRdb, the 5' RACE reads were re-called with MiXCR into one record per CDR3 protein. The repertoire has about 1.5 million distinct CDR3 sequences, 35% to 45% of them found once; the top ten carry 7.9%. Sequencing used blood. The origin of the receptors is a woman younger than 30 in good health.

The CDR3 loop is CSVEADTEAFF. The CDR3 nucleotides are TGCAGCGTTGAGGCGGACACTGAAGCTTTCTTT. The V gene is TRBV29-1, the J gene TRBJ1-1; D remains ambiguous. The germline V gene has CDR1 SQVTM and CDR2 ANQGSEA. The V end lost 3 bases, the J end lost 3 bases, and 5 bases lay between the germline ends. CDR3 size: 11 residues.

This clonotype was seen more than once but under ten times. The genes are TRBV28 and TRBJ2-3, with 8 bases aligning to TRBD1. The V and J ends lost 6 bases and 0 bases, in that order; junction bases with no gene match: 5. The germline CDR1 and CDR2 sequences are MDHEN and SYDVKM. The CDR3 is made up of 15 amino acids. The CDR3, as DNA: TGTGCCAGCAGATCAACAGGGGGGAGCACAGATACGCAGTATTTT. This codes for CASRSTGGSTDTQYF.

The chain employs TRBV2 and TRBJ2-7; maybe TRBD1 (5 bases). With the DNA end fitting TRBJ2-5 better, the J assignment may be wrong. Germline V gene data show CDR1 as SNHLY and CDR2 as FYNNEI. CDR3 length equals 11 residues. CDR3 in amino acids: CATGSRETQYF. CDR3 sequence (DNA): TGTGCTACAGGATCCAGAGAGACCCAGTACTTC.

Ten or more counts support this clonotype. The chain uses TRBV29-1 and TRBJ1-2; D perhaps matches TRBD1 (5 bases). This CDR3 is built from 13 residues. Germline V gives CDR1 SQVTM, CDR2 ANQGSEA. V lost 1 base, J lost 0 bases, and 6 bases lay in between. CDR3 coding DNA: TGCAGCGTTGAAGGGACATCTAACTATGGCTACACCTTC. Translated, it gives CSVEGTSNYGYTF.

This clonotype was picked up a small number of times. The chain has TRBV7-2 and TRBJ2-7; 8 nucleotides match TRBD2. The CDR3 is 15 amino acids. The J segment lost 4 bases and the V segment lost 1 base, leaving 6 bases of the junction unmatched. Germline assignment: CDR1 SGHTA and CDR2 FQGNSA. This CDR3 is CASSLEGLGGYEQYF. The DNA of the CDR3 is TGTGCCAGCAGCTTAGAGGGACTAGGAGGGTACGAGCAGTACTTC.

This clonotype was observed a few times. This chain joins TRBV27 and TRBJ2-7, with 7 bases identical to TRBD1. This CDR3 contains 14 residues. CDR1 MNHEY and CDR2 SMNVEV come from the germline V gene (reference sequence). V lost 6 bases and J lost 2; bases outside the gene matches: 7. Written as DNA, the CDR3 is TGTGCCAGCAGCTACAGGGGACCCCCCTACGAGCAGTACTTC. Translating it yields CASSYRGPPYEQYF.

This rearrangement joins TRBV5-1 to TRBJ2-2; TRBD1 agrees at 9 bases. V shed 4 bases, J shed 7 bases, and the junction held 11 bases outside the gene matches. The germline V gene encodes CDR1 SGHRS and CDR2 YFSETQ. The CDR3 is 16 amino acids. The CDR3 nucleotides are TGCGCCAGCAGCAAGCCTCCGGGACAGGGCGTCGGGGAGCTGTTTTTT. Translating it yields CASSKPPGQGVGELFF.

The chain combines TRBV9 with TRBJ2-7, with 7 positions matching TRBD2. J lost 7 bases, V lost 4 bases, and 11 bases had no gene match. In germline, CDR1 is SGDLS, CDR2 YYNGEE. The CDR3 has 14 residues. CDR3 sequence reads: CASSPPGGVNEQYF. The CDR3 nucleotides are TGTGCCAGCAGCCCCCCGGGGGGAGTGAATGAGCAGTACTTC.

The chain recombines TRBV20-1 with TRBJ2-5, with 8 bases matching TRBD2. The trim removed 0 bases at V and 3 bases at J, leaving 6 bases unmatched. Germline V gene data show CDR1 as DFQATT and CDR2 as SNEGSKA (reference sequence). The CDR3 runs 15 residues. Written as DNA, the CDR3 is TGCAGTGCTAGAGATCCGGGAGGGGCGGAAGAGACCCAGTACTTC. It encodes CSARDPGGAEETQYF.

The rearrangement links TRBV28 to TRBJ2-4; D may be TRBD1 (6 bases). The assigned J gene may be wrong: the sequence end matches TRBJ2-7 better. Germline V lookup: CDR1 MDHEN, CDR2 SYDVKM. This CDR3 is 13 amino acids long. CDR3 residues: CASSQGHLDEQYF. The CDR3 DNA reads TGTGCCAGCAGTCAGGGGCACCTAGACGAGCAGTACTTC.

This clonotype occurred once. The rearrangement joins TRBV21-1 to TRBJ2-3; TRBD2 was called by the table and not checked on the DNA. TRBV21-1 has pseudogene status. This CDR3 is 14 amino acids long. CDR3 residues: CASSKDLEEDTQYF. DNA of the CDR3: TGTGCCAGCAGCAAAGATCTGGAGGAGGATACGCAGTATTTT.

This clonotype turned up a few times. This chain uses TRBV5-1 with TRBJ2-1; 8 nucleotides match TRBD1. V lost 4 bases to trimming and J lost 5 bases; unmatched junction nucleotides: 8. CDR3 length equals 15 residues. Germline V gene sequence: CDR1 SGHRS, CDR2 YFSETQ. CDR3 loop: CASSVGTGPNNEQFF. The CDR3 nucleotides read TGCGCCAGCAGCGTCGGGACAGGTCCCAACAATGAGCAGTTCTTC.

In regard to this clonotype: A read error may produce the germline difference seen at one junction end. The chain is built from TRBV28 and TRBJ2-3; no reliable D call. CDR1 and CDR2 (germline): MDHEN, SYDVKM. The length of the CDR3 is 14 residues. CDR3 DNA sequence: TGTGCCAGCAGCCCACTGATGAGCACAGATACGCAGTCTTTT. Amino acid sequence: CASSPLMSTDTQSF.

This clonotype was detected only a few times. This rearrangement joins TRBV29-1 to TRBJ2-5; D call uncertain. The V gene's germline CDR1 is SQVTM and CDR2 ANQGSEA. Trimming shortened V by 6 bases and J by 11 bases, and 22 bases separated the two germline ends. The length of the CDR3 is 13 residues. DNA of the CDR3: TGCAGCGTGTACGGTGGCCAGTACAATGAGCAGTACTTC. Its protein is CSVYGGQYNEQYF. Variable domain in full (rest from reference TRBV29-1 and TRBJ2-5): SAVISQKPSRDICQRGTSLTIQCQVDSQVTMMFWYRQQPGQSLTLIATANQGSEATYESGFVIDKFPISRPNLTFSTLTVSNMSPEDSSIYLCSVYGGQYNEQYFGPGTRLLVL.

This clonotype has more than one count but fewer than ten. The chain uses TRBV5-1 and TRBJ2-1, with a tentative D call TRBD1 (5 bases). CDR3 length: 14 residues. Trimming removed 4 bases from V and 7 bases from J, with 15 bases in between. Germline CDR1 SGHRS, CDR2 YFSETQ. The CDR3 coding sequence is TGCGCCAGCAGCCCGGTTTCAGGGATGAATGAGCAGTTCTTC. Protein: CASSPVSGMNEQFF. The full variable domain, its missing parts supplied by reference TRBV5-1 and TRBJ2-1, is KAGVTQTPRYLIKTRGQQVTLSCSPISGHRSVSWYQQTPGQGLQFLFEYFSETQRNKGNFPGRFSGRQFSNSRSEMNVSTLELGDSALYLCASSPVSGMNEQFFGPGTRLTVL.

This chain connects TRBV7-3 to TRBJ2-7; a weak D match, TRBD2 (6 bases). The CDR3 runs to 15 residues. Trimming took 6 bases from V and 7 from J, leaving 22 bases between them. In germline, CDR1 is SGHTA, CDR2 FQGTGA. CDR3 sequence reads: CASSYARRDSNEQYF. The CDR3 coding sequence is TGTGCCAGCAGTTACGCCCGACGGGACTCCAATGAGCAGTACTTC.

This clonotype was seen a few times. The rearrangement uses TRBV7-2 and TRBJ2-3, with 9 bases matching TRBD2. The CDR3 is 16 residues long. Trimming removed 2 bases from V and 5 bases from J; junction bases left unmatched: 8. Per the germline V gene, CDR1 is SGHTA and CDR2 is FQGNSA. The CDR3 nucleotides are TGTGCCAGCAGCTTATTAGCGGGAGTAGTTGTAGATACGCAGTATTTT. Amino acid sequence: CASSLLAGVVVDTQYF.

This chain joins TRBV5-6 and TRBJ1-2; 12 bases line up with TRBD1. The CDR3 sequence is 15 residues long. Germline CDR1 reads SGHDT; CDR2 reads YYEEEE. V lost 3 bases to trimming and J lost 3 bases; unmatched junction nucleotides: 3. The CDR3 nucleotides read TGTGCCAGCAGCTACGGGACAGGGGGCGACTATGGCTACACCTTC. Amino acid sequence: CASSYGTGGDYGYTF.

The chain combines TRBV5-6 with TRBJ2-2; D remains ambiguous. This CDR3 is 14 amino acids long. Trimming shortened V by 0 bases and J by 9 bases, and 12 bases separated the two germline ends. Germline-derived CDR1 and CDR2 are SGHDT and YYEEEE. The CDR3 sequence is CASSLGALNRELFF. CDR3 sequence (DNA): TGTGCCAGCAGCTTGGGGGCCCTTAACAGGGAGCTGTTTTTT.

The genes are TRBV12-5 and TRBJ2-3, with 8 positions matching TRBD2. The CDR3 loop spans 15 amino acids. J gave up 6 bases and V 4 bases, and 9 bases lay outside the gene matches. CDR1 is LGHNT and CDR2 is FRNRAP in the germline V gene. CDR3 amino acids: CASGSATSARDTQYF. For the CDR3, the DNA is TGTGCTAGTGGTTCCGCGACTAGCGCCAGGGATACGCAGTATTTT.

This clonotype occurred a few times. This chain joins TRBV7-2 and TRBJ1-5, with TRBD1 as a possible D gene (6 bases). The germline CDR1 and CDR2 sequences are SGHTA and FQGNSA. The CDR3 is 17 residues long. V lost 1 base to trimming and J lost 6 bases, with 19 bases between them. The CDR3 coding sequence is TGTGCCAGCAGCTTAGGGGGCTTTGCAGGGGTCGGTCAGCCCCAGCATTTT. Its translation: CASSLGGFAGVGQPQHF.

This clonotype was counted a few times. J is TRBJ2-5 and V is TRBV4-2, with 8 bases matching TRBD1. CDR3 length: 15 amino acids. Germline V gene lookup returns CDR1 LGHNA and CDR2 YNFKEQ. Trimming at V came to 6 bases and at J to 11 bases, leaving 17 bases not matched to a gene. The CDR3 spells CASRPSQGAYNEQYF. For the CDR3, the DNA is TGTGCCAGCAGACCGAGCCAGGGGGCTTACAATGAGCAGTACTTC.